The entry that follows covers one T cell receptor (beta chain) sequence. Its antigen is unknown. Via the germline V gene, CDR1 is SGHTA and CDR2 FQGNSA. Spanning cysteine to phenylalanine, the CDR3 consists of 14 amino acids. The DNA is not on file. Library preparation was by 5' RACE. Preparation of each TCR library used roughly 3.5 ug of total RNA. For each sample, cDNA synthesis with SMARTScribe reverse transcriptase was split into eight separate reactions. During cDNA synthesis, unique molecular identifiers containing a 6-nucleotide sample barcode were introduced by template switching. Amplification of TCRalpha and TCRbeta cDNA involved two nested PCRs of 16 and 9 cycles, and each PCR was followed by bead purification. Before amplification, the cDNA was treated with uracil DNA-glycosylase and purified using the QIAquick PCR purification kit. The second PCR added Illumina TruSeq-compatible adapters along with sample-specific barcodes. Library quality and concentration were checked on TapeStation and Qubit, and libraries were pooled at approximately 5 ng each. Pooled libraries were sequenced on an Illumina HiSeq2500 single-index Rapid Run with 2 x 100 bp reads and custom sequencing primers. From the authors' description of their analysis: MiGEC version 1.2.6 was used for UMI-based consensus assembly to correct PCR and sequencing errors. V(D)J alignment, clonotype assembly and CDR3 extraction were performed with MiXCR version 2.1.1. Gene usage, clonotype sharing and MAIT/NKT TCR abundance were normalised by analysing the top 1000, 10 000 and 20 000 clonotypes per sample. Diversity was computed as the inverse Simpson index with the vegan R package after downsampling to 27 000 UMIs. Paired Mann-Whitney U tests on discordant twin pairs were used, with Benjamini-Hochberg multiple-testing correction. After TCRdb reprocessed the reads, each CDR3 protein sequence was kept as one row, without DNA. The V and J calls and clone size are TCRdb's, not the authors'. The sample's table covers approximately 400,000 distinct CDR3 sequences. The ten biggest clones cover around 2.3% of the sample.

The data stem from a study of monozygotic twins with inflammatory bowel disease (dated by TCRdb to 2018 to 2020). Context from the whole study: A total of roughly 28 monozygotic twin pairs were included in the full study, comprising nine German pairs (four IBD-concordant, five IBD-discordant) and 19 IBD-discordant Danish pairs. Each individual had, on average, about 151 000 unique TCRalpha sequences and 181 000 unique TCRbeta sequences available for analysis. The search for disease-associated traits relied mainly on comparing, within discordant pairs, IBD patients with their genetically identical healthy co-twins. What the research found in general, with its limitations: Different T cell subtypes could not be distinguished in the analysis. The results gave no support for a single strong signal or clonotype linked to IBD. A decrease in TCRbeta repertoire diversity, as measured by inverse Simpson index, was observed in IBD patients compared with their healthy co-twins. Background noise and inter-individual variability may have been introduced into the repertoires by the differing immunosuppressive treatments among patients. No difference in repertoire similarity was observed between concordant and discordant twins, possibly owing to limited statistical power. Compared with healthy twins, IBD patients had fewer clonotypes in common with other individuals, a difference most pronounced in patients showing signs of disease activity.

From each donor, an approximately 2.5 ml peripheral blood sample was collected into PAXgene tubes and stored at -80 degrees C. Without any T cell sorting, total RNA was extracted from whole blood using the PAXgene blood miRNA kit on an automated QIAcube. Deep TCRalpha and TCRbeta repertoire profiling with unique molecular barcoding was performed on peripheral blood of monozygotic twin pairs concordant or discordant for inflammatory bowel disease. For every twin pair, smoking habits were documented, and each individual was categorised as a current, former or never smoker. Here the chain combines TRBV7-2 and TRBJ1-6. The sequenced sample consisted of blood. This TCR derives from a human donor with ulcerative colitis or Crohn's disease, or a healthy co-twin of an affected twin (not recorded which). CDR3 sequence: CASRPRGNNSPLHF.